Sequencing of this TCR beta chain was carried out in a study of PD-1 blockade in classical Hodgkin lymphoma. Whole-study results and caveats: Patients newly diagnosed and complete responders had comparable baseline diversity.

Each patient relapsed following autologous stem cell transplantation, and prior brentuximab vedotin exposure differed. Details on this clone: The antigen remains unidentified.

V trimming: 4 bases; J trimming: 5 bases; junction bases outside the gene matches: 6. Germline-derived CDR1 and CDR2 are SGHRS and YFSETQ. The CDR3 is 16 residues long. Some clones are missing from TCRdb's copy, which holds only in-frame ones; the method was immunoSEQ multiplex PCR. This table holds tens of thousands of clones, around 80% found once. This sequence was found in a human donor with classical Hodgkin lymphoma. The material sequenced was peripheral blood mononuclear cells (PBMCs), taken at baseline. The rearrangement uses TRBV5-1 and TRBJ2-5; TRBD2 agrees at 15 bases. The CDR3 sequence: CASSLGLAGGRETQYF. The CDR3 DNA is TGCGCCAGCAGCCTCGGACTAGCGGGGGGGCGGGAGACCCAGTACTTC.